What follows are 10 T cell receptor beta chains derived from one specimen sequenced in a study of blood T cell repertoires in COVID-19. Clones were sequenced by immunoSEQ multiplex PCR, and TCRdb holds only the in-frame ones, with some missing. The repertoire includes about 200,000 clones, over 80% of them detected once, and roughly 7.1% sits in the top ten. Sequenced sample: peripheral blood. The receptors here all came from an older woman with COVID-19, enrolled during active disease.

The genes are TRBV28 and TRBJ1-2; no firm D call. Trimming stripped 10 bases from V and 0 bases from J, with 6 bases between. CDR3 length: 11 amino acids. Per germline, CDR1 MDHEN and CDR2 SYDVKM. This chain's CDR3 is CATGANYGYTF. CDR3 bases: TGTGCCACAGGCGCTAACTATGGCTACACCTTC.

The chain is built from TRBV7-8 and TRBJ2-7; D is unclear. In germline, CDR1 is SGHVS, CDR2 FQNEAQ. The CDR3 consists of 13 residues. The germline V and J ends were trimmed by 2 bases and 5 bases, with 10 bases remaining between them. CDR3 protein: CASSLFGPNEQYV. CDR3 sequence (DNA): TGTGCCAGCAGCTTATTTGGGCCCAACGAGCAGTACGTC.

V and J are TRBV27 and TRBJ1-6; 7 bases fit TRBD1. Per germline, CDR1 MNHEY and CDR2 SMNVEV (reference sequence). This CDR3 has 18 residues. V trimming: 2 bases; J trimming: 6 bases; junction bases outside the gene matches: 13. CDR3 residues: CASSLASPRQGVNSPLHF. CDR3 coding DNA: TGTGCCAGCAGTTTAGCAAGCCCGCGGCAGGGGGTTAATTCACCCCTCCACTTT.

The rearrangement uses TRBV5-6 and TRBJ2-2, with unresolved D. Germline V gene sequence: CDR1 SGHDT, CDR2 YYEEEE. The CDR3 loop spans 13 amino acids. V was cut by 0 bases and J by 4 bases, with 4 bases left in between. This CDR3 is CASSLGSTGELFF. The CDR3 nucleotides are TGTGCCAGCAGCTTGGGTAGCACCGGGGAGCTGTTTTTT. Full variable domain (rest looked up from reference TRBV5-6 and TRBJ2-2): DAGVTQSPTHLIKTRGQQVTLRCSPKSGHDTVSWYQQALGQGPQFIFQYYEEEERQRGNFPDRFSGHQFPNYSSELNVNALLLGDSALYLCASSLGSTGELFFGEGSRLTVL.

The chain joins TRBV3-1 (or the pseudogene TRBV3-2) to TRBJ2-1; D is perhaps TRBD2 (5 bases). The CDR3 sequence is 15 residues long. Germline V gives CDR1 LGHDT, CDR2 YNNKEL (reference sequence). V lost 7 bases, J lost 1 base, and 14 bases lay in between. CDR3 DNA sequence: TGTGCCAGCACCCTCGAACCGGGGTCCTACAATGAGCAGTTCTTC. This translates into CASTLEPGSYNEQFF.

The rearrangement links TRBV14 to TRBJ2-1, with 7 bases lining up with TRBD2. Per the germline V gene, CDR1 is SGHDN and CDR2 is FVKESK. With V trimmed by 7 bases and J by 4 bases, 7 bases remained unmatched. The CDR3 length is 14 residues. CDR3 nucleotides: TGTGCCAGCAACGGCGGGAGTAGTTACAATGAGCAGTTCTTC. Amino acids: CASNGGSSYNEQFF.

The V call is TRBV18, the J call TRBJ2-2; 8 bases are a match to TRBD1. V lost 5 bases and J lost 6; bases outside the gene matches: 5. There are 14 residues in the CDR3. CDR1 is KGHSH and CDR2 is LQKENI in the germline V gene. The CDR3 DNA reads TGTGCCAGCTCAGCGCGACAGGGGTCCGGGGAGCTGTTTTTT. Translated: CASSARQGSGELFF.

V gene TRBV7-2 combines with J gene TRBJ1-1; tentatively, D is TRBD1 (5 bases). The CDR3 extends over 15 amino acids. The germline CDR1 and CDR2 sequences are SGHTA and FQGNSA. Trimming pared 5 bases from V and 1 base from J, leaving 14 bases between. CDR3 bases: TGTGCCAGCAGCCCACAGGTTCCTCCGAACACTGAAGCTTTCTTT. Protein sequence: CASSPQVPPNTEAFF.

This rearrangement joins TRBV5-1 to TRBJ2-3; possible D gene TRBD2, 5 bases. Germline CDR1 is SGHRS and CDR2 is YFSETQ. The V end lost 7 bases, the J end lost 0 bases, and 12 bases lay between the germline ends. This CDR3 comprises 14 residues. DNA of the CDR3: TGCGCCAGCCAGGACTTAACAAGCACAGATACGCAGTATTTT. It is translated as CASQDLTSTDTQYF.

The gene calls are TRBV5-3 and TRBJ2-7; D possibly corresponds to TRBD1 (6 bases). Being an ORF, TRBV5-3 has a function that is uncertain. With 3 bases removed from V and 5 bases from J, the gap between germline ends came to 9 bases. The CDR3 runs 12 residues. This CDR3 is CARSSRGNEQYV. The CDR3 coding sequence is TGTGCCAGAAGCTCCAGGGGTAACGAGCAGTACGTC.